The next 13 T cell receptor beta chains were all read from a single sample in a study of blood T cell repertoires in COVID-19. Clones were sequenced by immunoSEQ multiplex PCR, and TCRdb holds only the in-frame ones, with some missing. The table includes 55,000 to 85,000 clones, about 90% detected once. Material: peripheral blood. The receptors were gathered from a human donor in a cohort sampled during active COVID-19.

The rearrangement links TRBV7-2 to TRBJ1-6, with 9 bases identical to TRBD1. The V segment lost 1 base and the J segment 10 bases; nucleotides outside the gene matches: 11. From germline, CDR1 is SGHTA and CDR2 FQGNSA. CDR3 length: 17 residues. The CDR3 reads CASSLVVWGQGMSPLHF. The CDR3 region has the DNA TGTGCCAGCAGCTTAGTTGTGTGGGGACAGGGAATGTCACCCCTCCACTTT. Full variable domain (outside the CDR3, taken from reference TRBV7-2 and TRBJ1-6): GAGVSQSPSNKVTEKGKDVELRCDPISGHTALYWYRQSLGQGLEFLIYFQGNSAPDKSGLPSDRFSAERTGGSVSTLTIQRTQQEDSAVYLCASSLVVWGQGMSPLHFGNGTRLTVT.

CDR3 sequence (DNA): TGTGCCAGCAGTGTAAGGGACAGGGGCCGTGAAGCTTTCTTT. Its protein product is CASSVRDRGREAFF. The V and J genes are TRBV2 and TRBJ1-1; 10 bases align to TRBD1. Per the germline V gene, CDR1 is SNHLY and CDR2 is FYNNEI. V shed 4 bases and J 7 bases; nucleotides not matched to a gene: 6. The CDR3 has 14 residues.

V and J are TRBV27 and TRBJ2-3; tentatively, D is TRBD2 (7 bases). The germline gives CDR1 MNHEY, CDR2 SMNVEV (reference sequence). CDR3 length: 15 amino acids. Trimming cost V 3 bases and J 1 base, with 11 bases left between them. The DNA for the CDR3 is TGTGCCAGCAGTTTGGCGGGGGCGGGCACAGATACGCAGTATTTT. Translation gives CASSLAGAGTDTQYF.

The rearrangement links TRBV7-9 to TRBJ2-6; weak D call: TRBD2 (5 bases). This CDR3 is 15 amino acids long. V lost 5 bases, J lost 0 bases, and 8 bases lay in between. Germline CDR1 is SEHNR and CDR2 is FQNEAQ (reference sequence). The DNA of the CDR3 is TGTGCCAGCAGCCCCGGACTCTCTGGGGCCAACGTCCTGACTTTC. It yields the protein CASSPGLSGANVLTF. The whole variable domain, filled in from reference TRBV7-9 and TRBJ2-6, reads DTGVSQNPRHKITKRGQNVTFRCDPISEHNRLYWYRQTLGQGPEFLTYFQNEAQLEKSRLLSDRFSAERPKGSFSTLEIQRTEQGDSAMYLCASSPGLSGANVLTFGAGSRLTVL.

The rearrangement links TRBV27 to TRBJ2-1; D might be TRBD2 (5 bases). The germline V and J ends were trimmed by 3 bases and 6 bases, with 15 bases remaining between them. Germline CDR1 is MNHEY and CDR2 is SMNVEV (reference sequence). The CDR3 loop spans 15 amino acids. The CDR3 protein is CASSLRRGGLNEQFF. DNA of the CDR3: TGTGCCAGCAGTTTGAGACGCGGCGGACTCAATGAGCAGTTCTTC.

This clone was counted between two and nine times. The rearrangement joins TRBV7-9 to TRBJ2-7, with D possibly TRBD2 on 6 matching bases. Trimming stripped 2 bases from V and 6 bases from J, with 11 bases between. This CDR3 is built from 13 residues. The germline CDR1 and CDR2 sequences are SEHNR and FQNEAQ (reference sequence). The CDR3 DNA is TGTGCCAGCAGCTTAAACCAGGGAGGCGAGCAGTACTTC. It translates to CASSLNQGGEQYF.

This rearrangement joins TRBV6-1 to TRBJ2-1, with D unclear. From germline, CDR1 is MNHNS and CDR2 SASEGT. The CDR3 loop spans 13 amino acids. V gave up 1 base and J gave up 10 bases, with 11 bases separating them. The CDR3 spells CASSEEEALEQFF. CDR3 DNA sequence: TGTGCCAGCAGTGAAGAAGAGGCCCTCGAGCAGTTCTTC.

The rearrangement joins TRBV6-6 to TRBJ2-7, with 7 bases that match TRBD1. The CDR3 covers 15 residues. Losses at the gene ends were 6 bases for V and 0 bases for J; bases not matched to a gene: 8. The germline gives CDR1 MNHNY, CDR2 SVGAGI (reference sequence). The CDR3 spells CASRATGELSYEQYF. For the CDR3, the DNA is TGTGCCAGCAGGGCAACAGGGGAGCTCTCCTACGAGCAGTACTTC.

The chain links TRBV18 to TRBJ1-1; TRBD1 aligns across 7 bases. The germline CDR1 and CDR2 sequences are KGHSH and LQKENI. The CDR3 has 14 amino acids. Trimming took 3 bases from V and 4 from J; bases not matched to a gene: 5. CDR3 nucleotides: TGTGCCAGCTCACCGCAGGGGGAGATCACTGAAGCTTTCTTT. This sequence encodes CASSPQGEITEAFF. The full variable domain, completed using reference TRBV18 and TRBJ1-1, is NAGVMQNPRHLVRRRGQEARLRCSPMKGHSHVYWYRQLPEEGLKFMVYLQKENIIDESGMPKERFSAEFPKEGPSILRIQQVVRGDSAAYFCASSPQGEITEAFFGQGTRLTVV.

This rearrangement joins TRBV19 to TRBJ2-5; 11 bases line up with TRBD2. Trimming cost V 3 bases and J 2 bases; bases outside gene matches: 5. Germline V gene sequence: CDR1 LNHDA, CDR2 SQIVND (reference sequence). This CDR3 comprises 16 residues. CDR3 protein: CASSMGLAGGQETQYF. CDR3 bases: TGTGCCAGTAGTATGGGTCTAGCGGGGGGACAAGAGACCCAGTACTTC.

DNA for the CDR3: TGTGCCAGCAGCTCCGCCGACAGCTATGGCTACACCTTC. The encoded protein is CASSSADSYGYTF. J is TRBJ1-2 and V is TRBV5-4, with D perhaps TRBD1 (5 bases). CDR1 is SGHNT, CDR2 YYREEE, per germline (reference sequence). The CDR3 has 13 amino acids. V was pared by 3 bases and J by 4 bases, with 10 bases between.

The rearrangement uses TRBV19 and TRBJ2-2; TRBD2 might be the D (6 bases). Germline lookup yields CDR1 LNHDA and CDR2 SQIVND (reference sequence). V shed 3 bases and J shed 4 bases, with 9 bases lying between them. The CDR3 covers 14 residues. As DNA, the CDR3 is TGTGCCAGTAGTATTGCGGGAAGCACCGGGGAGCTGTTTTTT. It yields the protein CASSIAGSTGELFF.

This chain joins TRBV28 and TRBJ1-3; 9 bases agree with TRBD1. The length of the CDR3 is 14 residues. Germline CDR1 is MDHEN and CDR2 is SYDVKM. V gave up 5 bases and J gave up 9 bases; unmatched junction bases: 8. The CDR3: CASSTPGQGVTIYF. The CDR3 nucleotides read TGTGCCAGCAGTACCCCGGGACAGGGAGTCACCATATATTTT. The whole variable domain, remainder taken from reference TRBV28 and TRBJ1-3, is DVKVTQSSRYLVKRTGEKVFLECVQDMDHENMFWYRQDPGLGLRLIYFSYDVKMKEKGDIPEGYSVSREKKERFSLILESASTNQTSMYLCASSTPGQGVTIYFGEGSWLTVV.